The 30 T cell receptor beta chains given below trace back to one sample, sequenced in a study of TIL therapy for anti-PD-1-resistant metastatic lung cancer. Time point described: pre-treatment sample, taken before nivolumab and TIL therapy. This was the immunoSEQ v3 assay. TCRdb's table, derived via immunoSEQ multiplex PCR, lists solely in-frame clones and lacks some. This sample yields about 15,000 clones, of which more than 75% are seen a single time; about 0.9% belongs to the top ten. The sample was blood, taken at baseline. The receptor source for this set is a person between 25 and 80 years old with non-small cell lung cancer.

The rearrangement uses TRBV25-1 and TRBJ1-1; D uncertain. Per germline, CDR1 MGHDK and CDR2 SYGVNS. This CDR3 contains 13 residues. V was trimmed by 4 bases and J by 2 bases, leaving 8 bases between them. This CDR3 is CASSVSSNTEAFF. The CDR3, as DNA: TGTGCCAGCAGTGTGTCCAGTAACACTGAAGCTTTCTTT.

The V gene is TRBV7-9, the J gene TRBJ2-5; 11 bases are shared with TRBD2. The last part of the DNA fits TRBJ2-7 better; the J call may be wrong. Germline V CDR1 and CDR2: SEHNR, FQNEAQ (reference sequence). This CDR3 spans 15 amino acids. Here the CDR3 reads CASSLQGLAGGEQYF. Here the CDR3 DNA reads TGTGCCAGCAGCTTACAAGGGCTAGCGGGGGGCGAGCAGTACTTC.

The chain combines TRBV2 with TRBJ1-2, with TRBD1 matching over 8 bases. Germline V gene lookup returns CDR1 SNHLY and CDR2 FYNNEI. This CDR3 comprises 15 residues. The V gene end was trimmed by 0 bases and the J gene end by 7 bases; junction bases not matched to a gene: 7. This CDR3 is CASSEALQGAGGYTF. The CDR3 nucleotides are TGTGCCAGCAGTGAAGCGCTTCAGGGGGCCGGTGGCTACACCTTC.

The chain recombines TRBV11-2 with TRBJ1-2, with D possibly matching TRBD1 (6 bases). Per the germline V gene, CDR1 is SGHAT and CDR2 is FQNNGV. The CDR3 spans 15 residues. The V end lost 5 bases, the J end lost 3 bases, and 16 bases lay between the germline ends. The CDR3, as DNA: TGTGCCAGCAGCCAAGGAGGGGGGGCCCACTATGGCTACACCTTC. It is translated as CASSQGGGAHYGYTF.

This rearrangement joins TRBV5-4 to TRBJ2-3; TRBD2 aligns across 7 bases. Trimming removed 5 bases from V and 0 bases from J; junction bases left unmatched: 3. The CDR3 consists of 14 residues. Looked up from germline, CDR1 is SGHNT and CDR2 is YYREEE (reference sequence). The CDR3 bases are TGTGCCAGCAGTGGGAGGGCTAGCACAGATACGCAGTATTTT. Translation: CASSGRASTDTQYF.

J is TRBJ1-1 and V is TRBV30; TRBD1 is a possible D gene (5 bases). Trimming took off 3 bases at V and 1 base at J, with 12 bases between the two ends. Germline V CDR1 and CDR2: GTSNPN, SVGIG (reference sequence). This CDR3 is built from 14 residues. The CDR3 here is CAWSFRGTNTEAFF. In DNA, the CDR3 is TGTGCCTGGAGCTTCCGGGGCACGAACACTGAAGCTTTCTTT.

The chain has TRBV11-3 and TRBJ2-1, with TRBD2 matching 8 bases. The CDR3 contains 14 residues. With 4 bases clipped from V and 8 bases from J, the junction kept 7 bases outside the gene matches. Germline V gene lookup returns CDR1 SGHNT and CDR2 YENEEA. CDR3 residues: CASSWGGAGDEQFF. The CDR3 nucleotides are TGTGCCAGCAGCTGGGGCGGAGCGGGGGATGAGCAGTTCTTC.

The chain carries TRBV14 and TRBJ2-1; 9 bases are shared with TRBD2. J gave up 4 bases and V 4 bases, and 8 bases lay outside the gene matches. This CDR3 region has 16 residues. Germline V CDR1 and CDR2: SGHDN, FVKESK. CDR3 DNA: TGTGCCAGCAGCCGTCCTATGACTAGCGGTTACAATGAGCAGTTCTTC. Its protein product is CASSRPMTSGYNEQFF.

The V and J genes are TRBV14 and TRBJ2-5, with a weak D call TRBD1 (6 bases). Trimming shortened V by 1 base and J by 6 bases, and 9 bases separated the two germline ends. The germline V gene has CDR1 SGHDN and CDR2 FVKESK. The CDR3 is 13 residues long. In nucleotides, the CDR3 is TGTGCCAGCAGCCAAGGGGGGCAGCAGACCCAGTACTTC. Translated: CASSQGGQQTQYF.

The gene calls are TRBV5-6 and TRBJ1-4; TRBD1 agrees at 9 bases. Germline V gene sequence: CDR1 SGHDT, CDR2 YYEEEE. CDR3 length: 16 amino acids. V shed 3 bases and J 8 bases; nucleotides not matched to a gene: 11. CDR3 loop: CASSWRMGQGDEKLFF. The CDR3 DNA follows: TGTGCCAGCAGCTGGCGCATGGGACAGGGAGACGAAAAACTGTTTTTT.

This clone was counted a few times. The chain carries TRBV18 and TRBJ2-2; D is uncertain. Trimming pared 3 bases from V and 8 bases from J, leaving 19 bases between. CDR3 length equals 16 residues. The germline V gene encodes CDR1 KGHSH and CDR2 LQKENI. The DNA for the CDR3 is TGTGCCAGCTCACCCTCATCTGCTATCCGTGAGGGGGAGCTGTTTTTT. Residues: CASSPSSAIREGELFF.

The genes are TRBV29-1 and TRBJ2-3; 7 nucleotides align to TRBD1. V shed 6 bases and J 2 bases; nucleotides not matched to a gene: 8. This CDR3 spans 14 amino acids. Per the germline V gene, CDR1 is SQVTM and CDR2 is ANQGSEA. The CDR3 is CSVNGQDFTDTQYF. For the CDR3, the DNA is TGCAGCGTAAACGGACAGGACTTCACAGATACGCAGTATTTT.

The rearrangement links TRBV11-1 to TRBJ2-7; D gene ambiguous. CDR1 and CDR2 (germline): SGHAT, FQDESV (reference sequence). This CDR3 has 17 amino acids. Trimming shortened V by 5 bases and J by 3 bases, and 23 bases separated the two germline ends. The CDR3, as DNA: TGTGCCAGCAGCCCCGCGCGGCCTCAGAGTCGTGACTACGAGCAGTACTTC. This encodes CASSPARPQSRDYEQYF. The full variable domain, completed using reference TRBV11-1 and TRBJ2-7, is EAEVAQSPRYKITEKSQAVAFWCDPISGHATLYWYRQILGQGPELLVQFQDESVVDDSQLPKDRFSAERLKGVDSTLKIQPAELGDSAMYLCASSPARPQSRDYEQYFGPGTRLTVT.

The J gene is TRBJ2-5, the V gene TRBV11-2, with 12 bases aligning to TRBD2. V was clipped by 5 bases and J by 5 bases; unmatched bases: 9. Looked up from germline, CDR1 is SGHAT and CDR2 is FQNNGV. CDR3 length: 16 amino acids. DNA for the CDR3: TGTGCCAGCAGCCAATCACTAGCGGGGGGCCGGGAGACCCAGTACTTC. Its protein is CASSQSLAGGRETQYF.

The rearrangement links TRBV7-8 to TRBJ1-1; no reliable D call. Germline V gene sequence: CDR1 SGHVS, CDR2 FQNEAQ. The V and J ends lost 2 bases and 7 bases respectively, with 11 bases between them. The CDR3 spans 13 residues. The CDR3 loop is CASSLLSTLEAFF. The DNA for the CDR3 is TGTGCCAGCAGCTTACTAAGTACTCTTGAAGCTTTCTTT.

DNA of the CDR3: TGTGCCACCAGCAGAGGTAACACCAATCAGCCCCAGCATTTT. The encoded protein is CATSRGNTNQPQHF. The chain couples TRBV15 to TRBJ1-5; D gene ambiguous. Between the trimmed V and J ends, which lost 1 base and 3 bases, there was a span of 7 bases. The CDR3 runs 14 residues. CDR1 is LNHNV and CDR2 is YYDKDF in the germline V gene (reference sequence). Full variable domain (remainder filled in from reference TRBV15 and TRBJ1-5): DAMVIQNPRYQVTQFGKPVTLSCSQTLNHNVMYWYQQKSSQAPKLLFHYYDKDFNNEADTPDNFQSRRPNTSFCFLDIRSPGLGDTAMYLCATSRGNTNQPQHFGDGTRLSIL.

V and J are TRBV28 and TRBJ2-1, with TRBD1 matching 7 bases. CDR1 MDHEN and CDR2 SYDVKM come from the germline V gene. The V and J ends lost 5 bases and 6 bases, in that order; junction bases with no gene match: 10. The CDR3 runs to 15 residues. CDR3 in amino acids: CASSPGRGHSNEQFF. CDR3 DNA: TGTGCCAGCAGTCCGGGTAGGGGGCACTCCAATGAGCAGTTCTTC.

This chain links TRBV7-8 with TRBJ2-4; 9 bases match TRBD2. There are 13 residues in the CDR3. The junction had 6 bases not matched to a gene; V was cut back by 5 bases and J by 10 bases. Germline V gene data show CDR1 as SGHVS and CDR2 as FQNEAQ. CDR3 loop: CASSPRLAGIQYF. The CDR3 DNA is TGTGCCAGCAGCCCCCGGCTAGCGGGGATTCAGTACTTC.

The chain links TRBV30 to TRBJ1-5; TRBD1 matches at 7 bases. Germline trimming cut 3 bases from V and 9 bases from J; bases unmatched to any gene: 8. The length of the CDR3 is 13 residues. Germline loops: CDR1 GTSNPN, CDR2 SVGIG (reference sequence). In DNA, the CDR3 is TGTGCCTGGAGGAGGGGGCCCACTTCGCCCCAGCATTTT. Protein product: CAWRRGPTSPQHF.

There are a few counts of this clone. The rearrangement joins TRBV19 to TRBJ2-1, with no clear D. V lost 6 bases and J 6 bases, leaving 21 bases between the germline ends. The CDR3 is 16 residues long. Germline CDR1 reads LNHDA; CDR2 reads SQIVND (reference sequence). The CDR3 loop reads CASSLGQREKGNEQFF. The CDR3 region has the DNA TGTGCCAGTAGCCTAGGGCAGAGAGAGAAAGGCAATGAGCAGTTCTTC. The full variable domain, its missing parts supplied by reference TRBV19 and TRBJ2-1, is DGGITQSPKYLFRKEGQNVTLSCEQNLNHDAMYWYRQDPGQGLRLIYYSQIVNDFQKGDIAEGYSVSREKKESFPLTVTSAQKNPTAFYLCASSLGQREKGNEQFFGPGTRLTVL.

V usage is TRBV19 and J usage is TRBJ1-5; weak D call: TRBD1 (5 bases). In germline, CDR1 is LNHDA, CDR2 SQIVND (reference sequence). This CDR3 comprises 14 residues. Trimming took 0 bases from V and 2 from J, leaving 5 bases between them. The CDR3 bases are TGTGCCAGTAGTATAGACAGGGGCAATCAGCCCCAGCATTTT. Translation: CASSIDRGNQPQHF.

The chain is built from TRBV28 and TRBJ1-1, with 7 bases that match TRBD1. V was pared by 4 bases and J by 1 base, with 15 bases of the junction left unmatched. The CDR3 loop spans 18 amino acids. CDR1 and CDR2 from the germline V gene are MDHEN and SYDVKM. CDR3 nucleotides: TGTGCCAGCAGTTCCCTATACACACGACAGGGAAAGAACACTGAAGCTTTCTTT. Translating gives CASSSLYTRQGKNTEAFF.

This clone was picked up one time. This chain joins TRBV4-3 and TRBJ2-2; weak D call: TRBD1 (7 bases). CDR1 LGHNA and CDR2 YSLEER come from the germline V gene. V shed 6 bases and J shed 3 bases, with 14 bases lying between them. This CDR3 contains 15 residues. CDR3 in amino acids: CASRGGDRDTGELFF. CDR3 bases: TGCGCCAGCAGGGGAGGAGACAGGGACACCGGGGAGCTGTTTTTT.

The V and J genes are TRBV7-3 and TRBJ2-3, with TRBD2 matching over 9 bases. The V gene's germline CDR1 is SGHTA and CDR2 FQGTGA. This CDR3 has 17 amino acids. V lost 2 bases to trimming and J lost 4 bases; unmatched junction nucleotides: 10. The CDR3 protein is CASSLRPSGIGADTQYF. As DNA, the CDR3 is TGTGCCAGCAGCTTACGGCCTAGCGGGATCGGGGCAGATACGCAGTATTTT. The full variable domain, in which reference TRBV7-3 and TRBJ2-3 provide the parts outside the CDR3, is GAGVSQTPSNKVTEKGKYVELRCDPISGHTALYWYRQSLGQGPEFLIYFQGTGAADDSGLPNDRFFAVRPEGSVSTLKIQRTERGDSAVYLCASSLRPSGIGADTQYFGPGTRLTVL.

This clone was picked up a small number of times. The V gene is TRBV30, the J gene TRBJ1-5; D ambiguous. Trimming pared 3 bases from V and 5 bases from J, leaving 11 bases between. This CDR3 contains 13 residues. In germline, CDR1 is GTSNPN, CDR2 SVGIG (reference sequence). The CDR3 here is CAWSLSGDQPQHF. CDR3 DNA: TGTGCCTGGAGCCTCAGTGGGGATCAGCCCCAGCATTTT.

The V call is TRBV4-3, the J call TRBJ2-3; D is tentatively TRBD1 or TRBD2 (5 bases each). The CDR3 spans 15 residues. CDR1 is LGHNA and CDR2 is YSLEER in the germline V gene. The V gene lost 0 bases and the J gene lost 1 base, with 8 bases spanning the gap. The CDR3 region is CASSQDRGGTDTQYF. DNA for the CDR3: TGCGCCAGCAGCCAAGATCGAGGGGGCACAGATACGCAGTATTTT.

The chain joins TRBV15 to TRBJ1-1, with a weak D call TRBD1 (5 bases). This CDR3 is built from 12 residues. V dropped 4 bases and J dropped 5 bases, with 8 bases sitting between them. Germline V gene lookup returns CDR1 LNHNV and CDR2 YYDKDF (reference sequence). As DNA, the CDR3 is TGTGCCACCAGCACCGGGGGGACTGAAGCTTTCTTT. Translated: CATSTGGTEAFF.

With regard to this clone: At one of its ends the junction is not consistent with the germline gene, which may arise from a read error. This chain uses TRBV4-1 with TRBJ2-3; no reliable D call. Germline CDR1 reads MGHRA; CDR2 reads YSYEKL. The CDR3 runs 14 residues. CDR3 amino acids: CASSQAQGTDTQYF. In DNA, the CDR3 is TGCGCCAGTAGCCAGGCCCAGGGCACAGATACGCAGTATTTT.

V is TRBV5-4 and J is TRBJ2-5; 10 bases agree with TRBD2. The CDR3 runs to 14 residues. Per germline, CDR1 SGHNT and CDR2 YYREEE (reference sequence). V shed 1 base, J shed 4 bases, and the junction held 1 base outside the gene matches. The CDR3 DNA reads TGTGCCAGCAGCTTGAGCGGGAGGGGAGAGACCCAGTACTTC. Translating gives CASSLSGRGETQYF.

This chain joins TRBV27 and TRBJ2-1; tentative D call: TRBD2 (6 bases). Germline-derived CDR1 and CDR2 are MNHEY and SMNVEV (reference sequence). The V gene lost 5 bases and the J gene lost 4 bases, with 12 bases spanning the gap. The CDR3 has 14 amino acids. This CDR3 reads CASSTGTLYNEQFF. CDR3 nucleotide sequence: TGTGCCAGCAGTACCGGGACTTTGTACAATGAGCAGTTCTTC.